The present entry profiles one TCR beta chain with its context. The antigen is not known. This record comes from a study of T cells in localized non-small cell lung cancer. Study-wide results and caveats: Longer overall survival was associated with a higher density of T cells in the blood. Across samples, adjacent lung featured a median roughly 50 of the top 100 tumor clones.

Clones were sequenced by immunoSEQ multiplex PCR, and TCRdb holds only the in-frame ones, with some missing. Among more than 2,500 clones listed, 15% to 25% were seen once. V lost 6 bases, J lost 6 bases, and 15 bases lay in between. The germline V gene has CDR1 SGHRS and CDR2 YFSETQ. The CDR3 runs to 14 residues. This TCR was recovered from a male donor at least 60 years old with stage II squamous cell lung carcinoma. The chain uses TRBV5-1 and TRBJ2-2; tentatively, D is TRBD1 (6 bases). Material: lung tumor tissue, obtained before any cancer treatment. Written as DNA, the CDR3 is TGCGCCAGCAAAGTACAGGGTGGGTCCGGGGAGCTGTTTTTT. Translated, it gives CASKVQGGSGELFF.